The following is a TCR beta chain sequence with its context. What it recognizes is unknown. The sample comes from a study of T-cell memory formation after mild COVID-19. Study observations and caveats: Unconfirmed was the SARS-CoV-2 specificity of second-wave clones that peaked on day 37. Pre-infection memory held some responding clones, suggesting pre-existing cross-reactive T cells responded. Clones contracting across day 15 to 85 had a balanced CD4/CD8 profile; later expanding clones leaned CD4+.

5'RACE primed from the constant segment yielded TCR alpha and TCR beta cDNA libraries bearing sample barcodes and UMIs. In TCRdb, the 5' RACE reads were re-called with MiXCR into one record per CDR3 protein. This sample has about 390,000 distinct CDR3 sequences, with around a sixth found just once. The V gene's germline CDR1 is SEHNR and CDR2 FQNEAQ (reference sequence). V trimming: 5 bases; J trimming: 7 bases; junction bases outside the gene matches: 10. CDR3 size: 14 residues. The sequencing input was PBMCs or a T cell subset sorted from them (not recorded which). This TCR was recovered from a man between 18 and 29 years old who had mild COVID-19 (a few samples of this study predate the infection). Cell type and time point are not known. This rearrangement joins TRBV7-9 to TRBJ2-7, with TRBD1 matching over 8 bases. In nucleotides, the CDR3 is TGTGCCAGCAGCCCAAGGGACAGGCTGGGGGAGCAGTACGTC. Protein sequence: CASSPRDRLGEQYV.